A selection of T cell receptor beta chains follows, all from one sample in a study of T cells after yellow fever vaccination. Using its own MiXCR run on the 5' RACE reads, TCRdb lists one record per CDR3 protein. The data show 400,000 or so distinct CDR3 sequences, around 10% seen once. Sequencing used PBMCs, obtained on the day of the first yellow fever vaccination. These receptors were taken from a man aged 18 to 29 who received the YFV17D yellow fever vaccine. Each CDR3 is given with its conserved first and last residue. D genes are given only for firm matches. Size tells how often a clone was seen (once, few, many) or the class of an expanded clone, and some rows leave it out.

>TRBJ2-1|NA|NA|TRBV6-2/TRBV6-3
TGTGCCAGCAGTTACGGCCGCAATGAGCAGTTCTTC
CASSYGRNEQFF
>TRBJ1-1|NA|few|TRBV6-1
TGTGCCAGCACTCCGGGGAAATTTGAAGCTTTCTTT
CASTPGKFEAFF
>TRBJ1-5|NA|few|TRBV4-3
TGCGCCACCAAATGGCCCCTGGGGGGGAATCAGCCCCAGCATTTT
CATKWPLGGNQPQHF
>TRBJ1-1|TRBD1|few|TRBV4-1
TGCGCCAGCAGCCAAGTAGCAGTAGGGACAGGACTATTTGAAGCTTTCTTT
CASSQVAVGTGLFEAFF
>TRBJ2-7|TRBD1|NA|TRBV29-1
TGCAGCGTTGCGGGACAGGGCCGCTACGAGCAGTACTTC
CSVAGQGRYEQYF
>TRBJ1-2|NA|NA|TRBV3-1
TGTGCCAGCAGCCAAGGGGTGGGGGTTAACTATGGCTACACCTTC
CASSQGVGVNYGYTF
>TRBJ2-2|TRBD1|NA|TRBV6-1
TGTGCCAGCAGTAAAGGACAGGGGGCGCGAACCGGGGAGCTGTTTTTT
CASSKGQGARTGELFF
>TRBJ2-1|NA|NA|TRBV14
TGTGCCAGCAGCCAAGATCTTTTGAGGCCCTACAATGAGCAGTTCTTC
CASSQDLLRPYNEQFF
>TRBJ2-1|NA|many|TRBV27
TGTGCCAGCAGTTTATTCTCCTACAATGAGCAGTTCTTC
CASSLFSYNEQFF
>TRBJ2-3|NA|many|TRBV3-1
TGTGCCAGCAGCCAAGGAGAGACTCGTACGCAGTATTTT
CASSQGETRTQYF